This is a list of T cell receptor beta chains from one sample in a study of shared clonotypes between healthy human individuals. Clones were sequenced by immunoSEQ multiplex PCR, and TCRdb holds only the in-frame ones, with some missing. The table lists about 2.1 million clones, roughly 95% of them singletons. The specimen was naive CD8+ T cells from PBMCs. The receptors shown here come from a young man in good health. Some clones in this sample may be carry-over from other donors' samples. Both conserved end residues are part of each CDR3. D genes are given only for firm matches. Size is stated for part of the rows, as once, few or many counts, or as a class when the clone is expanded.

cdr3_aa: CASLGQGETAFF
cdr3_nt: TGTGCCTCCCTCGGGCAGGGGGAGACAGCTTTCTTT
d_call: TRBD1
cdr3_length: 12
v_call: TRBV11-2
j_call: TRBJ1-1
clone_size: -

cdr3_aa: CASSTGGGALGETQYF
cdr3_nt: TGTGCCAGCAGTACGGGCGGAGGTGCATTAGGAGAGACCCAGTACTTC
d_call: -
cdr3_length: 16
v_call: TRBV25-1
j_call: TRBJ2-5
clone_size: -

cdr3_aa: CSVPGGRASNEQFF
cdr3_nt: TGCAGCGTCCCTGGCGGGAGGGCAAGTAATGAGCAGTTCTTC
d_call: TRBD2
cdr3_length: 14
v_call: TRBV29-1
j_call: TRBJ2-1
clone_size: once

cdr3_aa: CASSPNRDRVSGNTIYF
cdr3_nt: TGCGCCAGCAGCCCAAATCGGGACAGGGTCTCTGGAAACACCATATATTTT
d_call: TRBD1
cdr3_length: 17
v_call: TRBV5-1
j_call: TRBJ1-3
clone_size: -

cdr3_aa: CSVEQGHGQYF
cdr3_nt: TGCAGCGTTGAACAGGGACACGGGCAGTACTTC
d_call: -
cdr3_length: 11
v_call: TRBV29-1
j_call: TRBJ2-7
clone_size: -

cdr3_aa: CASAPGTGYKTGIF
cdr3_nt: TGTGCCAGCGCCCCGGGGACAGGGTATAAGACAGGGATCTTC
d_call: TRBD1
cdr3_length: 14
v_call: TRBV7-9
j_call: TRBJ2-1
clone_size: -

cdr3_aa: CASSLRGGTEAFF
cdr3_nt: TGCGCCAGCAGCCTCAGAGGGGGGACTGAAGCTTTCTTT
d_call: -
cdr3_length: 13
v_call: TRBV4-1
j_call: TRBJ1-1
clone_size: few

cdr3_aa: CASRPKLGAIGELFF
cdr3_nt: TGCGCCAGCAGGCCTAAACTAGGGGCGATCGGGGAGCTGTTTTTT
d_call: -
cdr3_length: 15
v_call: TRBV4-3
j_call: TRBJ2-2
clone_size: -

cdr3_aa: CASSLLAGITDTQYF
cdr3_nt: TGTGCCAGCAGTTTACTAGCGGGAATCACAGATACGCAGTATTTT
d_call: TRBD2
cdr3_length: 15
v_call: TRBV28
j_call: TRBJ2-3
clone_size: -

cdr3_aa: CASSLKGPKNIQYF
cdr3_nt: TGTGCCAGCAGCTTGAAGGGGCCAAAAAACATTCAGTACTTC
d_call: -
cdr3_length: 14
v_call: TRBV5-6
j_call: TRBJ2-4
clone_size: -

cdr3_aa: CASSSRQGDQPQHF
cdr3_nt: TGTGCCAGCAGTTCTCGGCAGGGCGATCAGCCCCAGCATTTT
d_call: -
cdr3_length: 14
v_call: TRBV27
j_call: TRBJ1-5
clone_size: -

cdr3_aa: CASSSAGASPYEQYF
cdr3_nt: TGTGCCAGCAGCTCTGCGGGAGCCTCTCCCTACGAGCAGTACTTC
d_call: TRBD2
cdr3_length: 15
v_call: TRBV13
j_call: TRBJ2-7
clone_size: -

cdr3_aa: CASSFIQPVSEQYF
cdr3_nt: TGTGCCAGCAGTTTCATCCAACCGGTCTCCGAGCAGTACTTC
d_call: -
cdr3_length: 14
v_call: TRBV28
j_call: TRBJ2-7
clone_size: -

cdr3_aa: CASSSERQLESGANVLTF
cdr3_nt: TGTGCCAGCAGCTCTGAAAGACAGCTGGAGTCTGGGGCCAACGTCCTGACTTTC
d_call: -
cdr3_length: 18
v_call: TRBV7-9
j_call: TRBJ2-6
clone_size: -

cdr3_aa: CASSLSRAAGNTIYF
cdr3_nt: TGTGCCAGCAGCTTGAGCAGGGCGGCTGGAAACACCATATATTTT
d_call: -
cdr3_length: 15
v_call: TRBV7-7
j_call: TRBJ1-3
clone_size: -

cdr3_aa: CSVGGQGWGYTF
cdr3_nt: TGCAGCGTTGGGGGACAGGGCTGGGGCTACACCTTC
d_call: TRBD1
cdr3_length: 12
v_call: TRBV29-1
j_call: TRBJ1-2
clone_size: -

cdr3_aa: CASSLGRPGGELFF
cdr3_nt: TGCGCCAGCAGCTTGGGCCGGCCCGGCGGGGAGCTGTTTTTT
d_call: -
cdr3_length: 14
v_call: TRBV5-1
j_call: TRBJ2-2
clone_size: -

cdr3_aa: CASRDRLAGEDEQFF
cdr3_nt: TGTGCCAGTAGAGATCGGCTAGCGGGAGAGGATGAGCAGTTCTTC
d_call: TRBD2
cdr3_length: 15
v_call: TRBV19
j_call: TRBJ2-1
clone_size: -

cdr3_aa: CASSEVGSYNEQFF
cdr3_nt: TGTGCCAGCAGTGAAGTTGGCTCCTACAATGAGCAGTTCTTC
d_call: -
cdr3_length: 14
v_call: TRBV6-1
j_call: TRBJ2-1
clone_size: -

cdr3_aa: CASSPQGSTDTQYF
cdr3_nt: TGTGCCAGCAGCCCACAGGGGAGCACAGATACGCAGTATTTT
d_call: TRBD1
cdr3_length: 14
v_call: TRBV7-9
j_call: TRBJ2-3
clone_size: -

cdr3_aa: CASSFRGYEQYF
cdr3_nt: TGTGCCAGCAGCTTTAGGGGATACGAGCAGTACTTC
d_call: -
cdr3_length: 12
v_call: TRBV5-6
j_call: TRBJ2-7
clone_size: -

cdr3_aa: CASSLRPSYEQYF
cdr3_nt: TGTGCCAGCAGCTTGCGTCCGTCCTACGAGCAGTACTTC
d_call: -
cdr3_length: 13
v_call: TRBV7-2
j_call: TRBJ2-7
clone_size: once

cdr3_aa: CASSLGNTGELFF
cdr3_nt: TGTGCCAGCAGCTTAGGCAACACCGGGGAGCTGTTTTTT
d_call: -
cdr3_length: 13
v_call: TRBV7-9
j_call: TRBJ2-2
clone_size: -

cdr3_aa: CASSQDWVTGVVSSYEQYF
cdr3_nt: TGCGCCAGCAGCCAAGACTGGGTTACCGGGGTGGTAAGCTCCTACGAGCAGTACTTC
d_call: -
cdr3_length: 19
v_call: TRBV4-3
j_call: TRBJ2-7
clone_size: -

cdr3_aa: CASSQTSSGTKNIQYF
cdr3_nt: TGTGCCAGCAGCCAAACCTCTAGCGGGACCAAAAACATTCAGTACTTC
d_call: TRBD2
cdr3_length: 16
v_call: TRBV13
j_call: TRBJ2-4
clone_size: -

cdr3_aa: CASSQELPWREGTDTQYF
cdr3_nt: TGTGCCAGCAGCCAAGAACTTCCTTGGCGGGAGGGCACAGATACGCAGTATTTT
d_call: TRBD2
cdr3_length: 18
v_call: TRBV14
j_call: TRBJ2-3
clone_size: -

cdr3_aa: CASRPGLGANVLTF
cdr3_nt: TGTGCCAGCAGGCCGGGTCTTGGGGCCAACGTCCTGACTTTC
d_call: -
cdr3_length: 14
v_call: TRBV28
j_call: TRBJ2-6
clone_size: once

cdr3_aa: CASINWNTEAFF
cdr3_nt: TGTGCCAGCATTAACTGGAACACTGAAGCTTTCTTT
d_call: -
cdr3_length: 12
v_call: TRBV27
j_call: TRBJ1-1
clone_size: once

cdr3_aa: CASSKEGCRPSYEQYF
cdr3_nt: TGTGCCAGCAGCAAAGAGGGGTGCCGGCCATCCTACGAGCAGTACTTC
d_call: -
cdr3_length: 16
v_call: TRBV21-1
j_call: TRBJ2-7
clone_size: once

cdr3_aa: CASSMGLAGGGFYEQYF
cdr3_nt: TGTGCCAGCAGCATGGGACTAGCGGGAGGGGGTTTCTACGAGCAGTACTTC
d_call: TRBD2
cdr3_length: 17
v_call: TRBV7-8
j_call: TRBJ2-7
clone_size: -

cdr3_aa: CASSDPTETSGSGDTQYF
cdr3_nt: TGTGCCAGCAGTGATCCAACGGAGACTAGCGGGAGTGGGGATACGCAGTATTTT
d_call: TRBD2
cdr3_length: 18
v_call: TRBV25-1
j_call: TRBJ2-3
clone_size: once

cdr3_aa: CASSSGETYEQYF
cdr3_nt: TGTGCCAGCAGTTCTGGGGAAACCTACGAGCAGTACTTC
d_call: -
cdr3_length: 13
v_call: TRBV27
j_call: TRBJ2-7
clone_size: -

cdr3_aa: CASRDGASGSNEQFF
cdr3_nt: TGTGCCAGCAGGGACGGGGCTAGCGGGAGCAATGAGCAGTTCTTC
d_call: TRBD2
cdr3_length: 15
v_call: TRBV27
j_call: TRBJ2-1
clone_size: -

cdr3_aa: CASRLTGHYEQYF
cdr3_nt: TGTGCCAGCCGCCTGACAGGGCACTACGAGCAGTACTTC
d_call: TRBD1
cdr3_length: 13
v_call: TRBV27
j_call: TRBJ2-7
clone_size: -

cdr3_aa: CASSLLHYNEQFF
cdr3_nt: TGTGCCAGCAGCTTATTACACTACAATGAGCAGTTCTTC
d_call: -
cdr3_length: 13
v_call: TRBV7-8
j_call: TRBJ2-1
clone_size: -

cdr3_aa: CASSPARLAGVEDTQYF
cdr3_nt: TGTGCCAGCTCACCGGCCCGACTAGCGGGAGTGGAAGATACGCAGTATTTT
d_call: TRBD2
cdr3_length: 17
v_call: TRBV18
j_call: TRBJ2-3
clone_size: -

cdr3_aa: CATTSPWTGGRGYTF
cdr3_nt: TGTGCCACAACCTCCCCGTGGACAGGGGGGCGCGGCTACACCTTC
d_call: TRBD1
cdr3_length: 15
v_call: TRBV19
j_call: TRBJ1-2
clone_size: -

cdr3_aa: CASSQQGAQPQHF
cdr3_nt: TGTGCCAGCAGTCAGCAGGGGGCTCAGCCCCAGCATTTT
d_call: TRBD1
cdr3_length: 13
v_call: TRBV6-5
j_call: TRBJ1-5
clone_size: -

cdr3_aa: CASSLAGTAYEQYF
cdr3_nt: TGTGCCAGCAGCTTAGCAGGGACAGCTTACGAGCAGTACTTC
d_call: TRBD1
cdr3_length: 14
v_call: TRBV7-9
j_call: TRBJ2-7
clone_size: -

cdr3_aa: CASSQGTTKALTF
cdr3_nt: TGCGCCAGCAGCCAAGGTACGACGAAGGCGCTCACCTTC
d_call: -
cdr3_length: 13
v_call: TRBV4-1
j_call: TRBJ1-2
clone_size: -

cdr3_aa: CASSLFGPTSEQFF
cdr3_nt: TGTGCCAGCAGTTTATTCGGACCCACAAGTGAGCAGTTCTTC
d_call: -
cdr3_length: 14
v_call: TRBV27
j_call: TRBJ2-1
clone_size: -